This T cell receptor (beta chain) was identified during a study of T cells expressing NK-cell markers. As for the study in general: Sorted CD3+CD56+NKG2C+, CD3+CD56+NKG2C- and CD3+CD56-NKG2C+ T-cell subsets were beta-chain profiled. The authors sequenced eight donors, of whom seven were HCMV-seropositive and one was seronegative. General study results and limits: NKG2C+ dominant clonotype frequencies in a handful of donors were roughly 1.0-8% of CD8+ T cells.

Synthesis of TCR beta cDNA relied on 5'RACE template switching carrying UMIs. Using the 5' RACE reads, TCRdb records one entry per CDR3 protein without DNA. In total, the table holds 300,000 to 450,000 distinct CDR3 sequences. Worth noting for this clonotype: The antigen remains undetermined.

Germline-derived CDR1 and CDR2 are KGHDR and SFDVKD. CDR3 size: 17 residues. This receptor was identified in a man aged 18-69 years in good health. The specimen was blood T cells: a sorted CD56 or NKG2C T cell subset, CD4+ or CD8+ T cells, or bulk PBMC T cells (not recorded which). V gene TRBV24-1 combines with J gene TRBJ2-7; the D gene TCRdb calls, TRBD1, cannot be checked with no DNA. CDR3 in amino acids: CATSVRAGAGDSYEQYF.